A single sample gave rise to the 18 T cell receptor beta chains below, sequenced in a study of OX40 agonist ivuxolimab in advanced cancers. The protocol was immunoSEQ multiplex PCR, while the TCRdb copy is restricted to in-frame clones and leaves out a portion. The sample lists tens of thousands of clones, roughly 86% occurring once. The sample consisted of CD4+ or CD8+ T cells sorted from blood, taken in a trial of the OX40 agonist ivuxolimab. All receptors come from an adult with an advanced solid tumor such as melanoma, head and neck, liver or kidney cancer.

In nucleotides, the CDR3 is TGTGCCAGCAGCACCCAACGACAGGGGGCTACCTACAATGAGCAGTTCTTC. This gives the protein CASSTQRQGATYNEQFF. The gene calls are TRBV7-9 and TRBJ2-1; 10 nucleotides match TRBD1. V dropped 5 bases and J dropped 2; count of bases not matched to a gene: 9. CDR1 and CDR2 from the germline V gene are SEHNR and FQNEAQ (reference sequence). CDR3 length equals 17 residues.

This clone has a handful of counts. The J gene is TRBJ2-7, the V gene TRBV18, with D tentatively TRBD2 (7 bases). V lost 1 base, J lost 7 bases, and 14 bases lay in between. The CDR3 totals 14 residues. Germline V lookup: CDR1 KGHSH, CDR2 LQKENI. CDR3 amino acids: CASSPQGGGKEQYF. The CDR3 nucleotides are TGTGCCAGCTCACCACAGGGAGGGGGGAAAGAGCAGTACTTC. Variable domain in full (rest from reference TRBV18 and TRBJ2-7): NAGVMQNPRHLVRRRGQEARLRCSPMKGHSHVYWYRQLPEEGLKFMVYLQKENIIDESGMPKERFSAEFPKEGPSILRIQQVVRGDSAAYFCASSPQGGGKEQYFGPGTRLTVT.

This chain connects TRBV11-2 to TRBJ2-4; D possibly corresponds to TRBD1 (5 bases). This CDR3 spans 14 amino acids. CDR1 is SGHAT, CDR2 FQNNGV, per germline. V was pared by 1 base and J by 6 bases, with 10 bases between. CDR3 protein: CASSLGSGINIQYF. The CDR3 bases are TGTGCCAGCAGCTTAGGTTCAGGGATAAACATTCAGTACTTC.

The sample holds one count of this clone. In DNA form, the CDR3 reads TGCGCCAGCAGCTTGGCAGGGTACGGAAACACCATATATTTT. Protein sequence: CASSLAGYGNTIYF. This chain uses TRBV5-1 with TRBJ1-3; maybe TRBD1 (5 bases). The V gene lost 0 bases and the J gene lost 4 bases, with 8 bases spanning the gap. The CDR3 runs to 14 residues. Germline values: CDR1 SGHRS, CDR2 YFSETQ. Combining the CDR3 with reference TRBV5-1 and TRBJ1-3 gives the whole variable domain KAGVTQTPRYLIKTRGQQVTLSCSPISGHRSVSWYQQTPGQGLQFLFEYFSETQRNKGNFPGRFSGRQFSNSRSEMNVSTLELGDSALYLCASSLAGYGNTIYFGEGSWLTVV.

The CDR3 nucleotides are TGTGCCAGCAGCCTCGGACTAGCGGGGATTAGCACAGATACGCAGTATTTT. This sequence encodes CASSLGLAGISTDTQYF. This chain uses TRBV11-1 with TRBJ2-3; TRBD2 agrees at 12 bases. V was clipped by 5 bases and J by 0 bases; unmatched bases: 6. CDR3 length: 17 residues. Germline V CDR1 and CDR2: SGHAT, FQDESV (reference sequence).

The rearrangement joins TRBV6-1 to TRBJ1-2; 7 positions match TRBD1. Losses at the gene ends were 5 bases for V and 7 bases for J; bases not matched to a gene: 7. Germline V gene data show CDR1 as MNHNS and CDR2 as SASEGT. The length of the CDR3 is 13 residues. This CDR3 reads CASSRQGEGGYTF. CDR3 DNA: TGTGCCAGCAGTCGACAGGGCGAAGGTGGCTACACCTTC.

The gene calls are TRBV11-1 and TRBJ1-1; no clear D. Deletions cut 2 bases from V and 4 bases from J, with 14 bases between. This CDR3 has 15 amino acids. Germline V gene lookup returns CDR1 SGHAT and CDR2 FQDESV (reference sequence). In DNA form, the CDR3 reads TGTGCCAGCAGCTTAAGGTGGAGGGCGGTCACTGAAGCTTTCTTT. Residues: CASSLRWRAVTEAFF.

Of note for this clone: The sample has other DNA sequences that encode this CDR3 too. V gene TRBV6-1 combines with J gene TRBJ2-3; no reliable D call. Trimming removed 0 bases from V and 0 bases from J, with 4 bases in between. Germline V gene lookup returns CDR1 MNHNS and CDR2 SASEGT. The CDR3 has 14 amino acids. The CDR3 is CASSEAGSTDTQYF. DNA of the CDR3: TGTGCCAGCAGTGAAGCCGGGAGCACAGATACGCAGTATTTT.

The gene calls are TRBV2 and TRBJ2-7; D call uncertain. In germline, CDR1 is SNHLY, CDR2 FYNNEI. The CDR3 is made up of 13 amino acids. Trimming pared 7 bases from V and 1 base from J, leaving 11 bases between. CDR3: CASIERLSYEQYF. The CDR3 DNA reads TGTGCCAGCATCGAGCGTCTATCCTACGAGCAGTACTTC.

This clone has a single count. The chain carries TRBV27 and TRBJ2-5; possibly TRBD1 for D (6 bases). Trimming pared 7 bases from V and 5 bases from J, leaving 20 bases between. Germline V gene data show CDR1 as MNHEY and CDR2 as SMNVEV (reference sequence). CDR3 length equals 15 residues. DNA of the CDR3: TGTGCCAGCACCGCCACAGGGAATCGCCTGGAGACCCAGTACTTC. Protein sequence: CASTATGNRLETQYF.

This chain connects TRBV5-1 to TRBJ2-2; 8 bases map to TRBD1. Germline V gene data show CDR1 as SGHRS and CDR2 as YFSETQ. The CDR3 covers 15 residues. The CDR3 sequence: CASRRGQVNTGELFF. The CDR3 DNA follows: TGCGCAAGTCGGAGGGGACAGGTGAACACCGGGGAGCTGTTTTTT. Variable domain in full (rest from reference TRBV5-1 and TRBJ2-2): KAGVTQTPRYLIKTRGQQVTLSCSPISGHRSVSWYQQTPGQGLQFLFEYFSETQRNKGNFPGRFSGRQFSNSRSEMNVSTLELGDSALYLCASRRGQVNTGELFFGEGSRLTVL.

The chain couples TRBV14 to TRBJ2-7; D is perhaps TRBD1 (6 bases). Germline V gene data show CDR1 as SGHDN and CDR2 as FVKESK. V lost 4 bases and J 6 bases, leaving 13 bases between the germline ends. This CDR3 region has 13 residues. The CDR3, as DNA: TGTGCCAGCAGCCCCCAGGGGCCCGGCGAGCAGTACTTC. It encodes CASSPQGPGEQYF.

This clone was recorded a few times. V gene TRBV14 combines with J gene TRBJ1-1, with D uncertain. V shed 1 base and J shed 6 bases, with 12 bases lying between them. The CDR3 contains 14 residues. Germline CDR1 and CDR2: SGHDN and FVKESK. DNA of the CDR3: TGTGCCAGCAGCCAAGGCTTGGGAAAGTCTGAAGCTTTCTTT. As protein: CASSQGLGKSEAFF.

The chain links TRBV5-4 to TRBJ1-1; a possible D gene is TRBD1 (6 bases). V lost 0 bases and J lost 0, with 12 bases in between. The CDR3 consists of 16 residues. From germline, CDR1 is SGHNT and CDR2 YYREEE (reference sequence). The CDR3 spells CASSLGGPLMNTEAFF. Here the CDR3 DNA reads TGTGCCAGCAGCTTGGGGGGGCCCCTTATGAACACTGAAGCTTTCTTT. Using reference TRBV5-4 and TRBJ1-1 for the parts outside the CDR3, the full variable domain is ETGVTQSPTHLIKTRGQQVTLRCSSQSGHNTVSWYQQALGQGPQFIFQYYREEENGRGNFPPRFSGLQFPNYSSELNVNALELDDSALYLCASSLGGPLMNTEAFFGQGTRLTVV.

This chain links TRBV18 with TRBJ1-5; D remains ambiguous. Germline V gives CDR1 KGHSH, CDR2 LQKENI. CDR3 size: 13 residues. Between the trimmed V and J ends, which lost 2 bases and 9 bases, there was a span of 11 bases. The CDR3 region has the DNA TGTGCCAGCTCACCAAATCCACCCGGGCCCCAGCATTTT. Amino acids: CASSPNPPGPQHF.

V and J are TRBV7-9 and TRBJ2-5, with D unclear. The CDR3 sequence is 14 residues long. V lost 2 bases, J lost 1 base, and 8 bases lay in between. CDR1 is SEHNR and CDR2 is FQNEAQ in the germline V gene (reference sequence). The CDR3 region is CASSLTEVQETQYF. CDR3 nucleotide sequence: TGTGCCAGCAGCTTAACTGAGGTCCAAGAGACCCAGTACTTC.

The chain carries TRBV7-2 and TRBJ2-3, with TRBD2 as a possible D gene (6 bases). Germline CDR1 SGHTA, CDR2 FQGNSA. The CDR3 has 14 residues. V gave up 4 bases and J gave up 3 bases, with 11 bases separating them. The CDR3 nucleotides are TGTGCCAGCAGCTCGGGGGTTTGGACAGATACGCAGTATTTT. Its protein product is CASSSGVWTDTQYF.

The CDR3 DNA sequence: TGTGCCAGCAGCTCACCACAGGGGTTCACAGATACGCAGTATTTT. This encodes CASSSPQGFTDTQYF. The chain employs TRBV5-4 and TRBJ2-3, with 7 nucleotides matching TRBD1. The CDR3 length is 15 residues. V gave up 3 bases and J gave up 2 bases; unmatched junction bases: 6. Per germline, CDR1 SGHNT and CDR2 YYREEE (reference sequence).